Each of the 27 T cell receptor delta chains below was sequenced from the same sample in a study of gamma-delta chains in newborns, infants, children. TCRdb applied CATT to the reads for clone calling. The table shows approximately 8,000 delta-chain clones, with roughly 1.6% occurring only once. The sequenced material came from blood. The receptor set was obtained from a child who was a newborn, infant or young child, either healthy, febrile or measles-vaccinated (not recorded which).

The table lists this clone with a few counts. The protein recorded in TCRdb matches a much larger clone and deviates from this DNA's translation at residue 11, suggesting a read error; the protein here is obtained by translating the DNA. This chain connects TRDV2 to TRDJ3, with D possibly matching TRDD3 (6 bases). Looked up from germline, CDR1 is GEAIGNYY and CDR2 is EKD. The CDR3 contains 19 residues. The V end was cut by 0 bases, the J end by 3 bases, with 17 bases between. Here the CDR3 reads CACDTGGEESYWDTRQMFF. In DNA form, the CDR3 reads TGTGCCTGTGACACCGGGGGGGAGGAGAGCTACTGGGACACCCGACAGATGTTTTTC.

This clone turned up a few times. The protein given by TCRdb reflects a much larger clone and differs at residue 6 from this DNA's translation, likely from a read error; the protein shown is the DNA's translation. The rearrangement uses TRDV2 and TRDJ1, with 8 bases identical to TRDD3. Germline V gives CDR1 GEAIGNYY, CDR2 EKD. The CDR3 extends over 15 amino acids. V shed 0 bases, J shed 5 bases, and the junction held 7 bases outside the gene matches. CDR3: CACDTSDWGPDKLIF. CDR3 DNA: TGTGCCTGTGACACCAGCGACTGGGGGCCGGATAAACTCATCTTT.

For this clone: The germline gene is not matched at one end of the junction; a read error may be the cause. The same CDR3 can be traced to other DNA sequences in this sample. In DNA, the CDR3 is TGTGCTCTTGGGGAACCCCCTCCCTCAACGTCGCCCTTGACGGCACAACTCTTCTTT. This translates into CALGEPPPSTSPLTAQLFF. The chain uses TRDV1 and TRDJ2; no clear D gene. CDR1 TSWWSYY and CDR2 QGS come from the germline V gene. This CDR3 contains 19 residues.

This clone was seen a handful of times. The protein TCRdb lists belongs to a much larger clone and differs from this DNA's translation at residue 10, which points to a read error; the protein shown is made from the DNA. This rearrangement joins TRDV1 to TRDJ1; weak D call: TRDD3 (6 bases). This CDR3 comprises 18 residues. The V and J ends lost 0 bases and 0 bases respectively, with 17 bases between them. Per germline, CDR1 TSWWSYY and CDR2 QGS. The CDR3 DNA is TGTGCTCTTGGGGAACTACCGTACTGGTGGATACACACCGATAAACTCATCTTT. Translated, it gives CALGELPYWWIHTDKLIF.

This clone was observed a handful of times. The protein TCRdb gives is from a much larger clone and does not agree with this DNA's translation at residue 9, likely a read error; the protein shown here comes from the DNA. J is TRDJ1 and V is TRDV1, with D possibly being TRDD2 or TRDD3 (5 bases each). The CDR3 sequence is 19 residues long. Per the germline V gene, CDR1 is TSWWSYY and CDR2 is QGS. V dropped 2 bases and J dropped 0 bases, with 22 bases sitting between them. CDR3 residues: CALGESQGAWPSYTDKLIF. CDR3 DNA: TGTGCTCTTGGGGAAAGTCAGGGGGCTTGGCCTTCGTACACCGATAAACTCATCTTT.

The rearrangement uses TRDV1 and TRDJ1; the match to TRDD3 covers 11 bases. The CDR3 runs to 24 residues. Germline CDR1 reads TSWWSYY; CDR2 reads QGS. Germline trimming cut 5 bases from V and 1 base from J; bases unmatched to any gene: 30. The CDR3 DNA sequence: TGTGCTCTTGGGAAAAGCCTCTTCCCCCAACTGGGGGATAGGGTACGGAGCGGCACCGATAAACTCATCTTT. Protein: CALGKSLFPQLGDRVRSGTDKLIF.

As for this clone: A read error may explain this, as a much larger clone is one base away. The chain is built from TRDV1 and TRDJ2; D perhaps matches TRDD2 (5 bases). Trimming pared 0 bases from V and 4 bases from J, leaving 45 bases between. CDR1 is TSWWSYY and CDR2 is QGS in the germline V gene. The CDR3 is 27 amino acids. CDR3 in DNA: TGTGCTCTTGGGGAACTAGGGAGCTCCGCCTCTCTCCTTGGCTTCGTTCCTCATGGCGCTTCGACAGCACAACTCTTCTTT. It yields the protein CALGELGSSASLLGFVPHGASTAQLFF.

This clone has only a few counts. The TCRdb record carries a much larger clone's protein, which differs from this DNA's translation at residue 16; a read error is the likely cause, and the protein listed here is the DNA translation. V and J are TRDV2 and TRDJ3, with D perhaps TRDD3 (5 bases). The CDR3 covers 19 residues. CDR1 and CDR2 (germline): GEAIGNYY, EKD. The chain's CDR3 is CACDPIERTYSWDTRRMFF. In nucleotides, the CDR3 is TGTGCCTGTGACCCCATCGAGAGGACATACTCCTGGGACACCCGACGGATGTTTTTC.

This clone was counted a few times. The chain carries TRDV1 and TRDJ1; tentatively, D is TRDD3 (5 bases). This CDR3 spans 17 amino acids. Germline V gene data show CDR1 as TSWWSYY and CDR2 as QGS. V was clipped by 4 bases and J by 11 bases, with 29 bases between them. As DNA, the CDR3 is TGTGCTCTTGGGGGCGCTGGGTCCAAACTGCCGGGGGGGTGGCTCATCTTT. Translation: CALGGAGSKLPGGWLIF.

This clone is labeled medium-sized. Additional DNA sequences in this sample encode the identical CDR3. The chain is built from TRDV1 and TRDJ2, with D perhaps TRDD2 (5 bases). Germline assignment: CDR1 TSWWSYY and CDR2 QGS. The CDR3 covers 18 residues. Trimming took off 1 base at V and 5 bases at J, with 20 bases between the two ends. The CDR3 is CALGERYSSLRGTAQLFF. The CDR3 DNA sequence: TGTGCTCTTGGGGAACGCTACTCTTCCCTGCGTGGAACAGCACAACTCTTCTTT.

This clone was counted a few times. The protein held in TCRdb is that of a much larger clone and does not match this DNA's translation at residue 15, likely because of a read error; the protein shown is translated from the DNA. The chain combines TRAV29/DV5 with TRDJ1; 11 bases are a match to TRDD3. The CDR3 runs 17 residues. CDR1 NSMFDY and CDR2 ISSIKDK come from the germline V gene. CDR3 sequence reads: CAASAGIGWGIRGKPIF. As DNA, the CDR3 is TGTGCAGCAAGCGCGGGTATTGGATGGGGGATACGTGGTAAACCCATCTTT.

This clone has only a few counts. For this DNA, TCRdb reports the protein of a much larger clone, which diverges at residue 13, most likely from a read error; the protein presented here is translated directly from the DNA. The chain uses TRDV2 and TRDJ1; 11 bases are shared with TRDD3. V shed 1 base and J 3 bases; nucleotides not matched to a gene: 12. The CDR3 loop spans 18 amino acids. In germline, CDR1 is GEAIGNYY, CDR2 EKD. CDR3 bases: TGTGCCTGTGACACTCGAGGTGGGGGATACGCGTACGCCGATAAACTCATCTTT. Its protein product is CACDTRGGGYAYADKLIF.

The chain recombines TRDV1 with TRDJ1; 9 nucleotides match TRDD3. Trimming removed 0 bases from V and 4 bases from J; junction bases left unmatched: 12. The CDR3 is made up of 18 amino acids. Germline V gives CDR1 TSWWSYY, CDR2 QGS. The CDR3 loop is CALGELRVYWGTGDKLIF. In nucleotides, the CDR3 is TGTGCTCTTGGGGAACTTCGGGTTTACTGGGGGACGGGCGATAAACTCATCTTT.

This clone has only a few counts. The junction departs from the called germline gene at one end, perhaps through a read error. Within the sample, other DNA sequences also encode this same CDR3. V is TRDV1 and J is TRDJ1; 10 bases line up with TRDD3. This CDR3 region has 20 residues. CDR1 and CDR2 (germline): TSWWSYY, QGS. The CDR3 nucleotides are TGCGCTCTTGGGGAACTACTGACTGGGGGGGGATACGAGTACACCGATAAACTCATCTTT. Translated: CALGELLTGGGYEYTDKLIF.

Sample share makes this clone medium-sized. The chain is built from TRDV1 and TRDJ1; 8 bases match TRDD3. This CDR3 is built from 17 residues. Germline lookup yields CDR1 TSWWSYY and CDR2 QGS. Trimming removed 0 bases from V and 0 bases from J; junction bases left unmatched: 6. The DNA of the CDR3 is TGTGCTCTTGGGGAACTTACTGTACTGGGGGACACCGATAAACTCATCTTT. Translating gives CALGELTVLGDTDKLIF.

A note on this clone: A much larger clonotype is one base distant, so this may be a read error. The same CDR3 arises from other DNA sequences in this sample as well. CDR3 region: CAGVVVPIAPTGGLPYTDKLIF. CDR3 in DNA: TGTGCCGGCGTAGTGGTCCCTATCGCCCCTACTGGGGGTCTACCGTACACCGATAAACTCATCTTT. The rearrangement links TRDV2 to TRDJ1; 8 bases fit TRDD3. The CDR3 extends over 22 amino acids. Looked up from germline, CDR1 is GEAIGNYY and CDR2 is EKD. V shed 9 bases and J 0 bases; nucleotides not matched to a gene: 32.

The V and J genes are TRDV1 and TRDJ1, with D possibly matching TRDD3 (6 bases). Per the germline V gene, CDR1 is TSWWSYY and CDR2 is QGS. The CDR3 is 20 residues long. V shed 3 bases and J shed 0 bases, with 26 bases lying between them. The CDR3 DNA reads TGTGCTCTTGGGGATTGCGATTCCCCTGGGGAATACGTGTACACCGATAAACTCATCTTT. Translated: CALGDCDSPGEYVYTDKLIF.

This clone has a handful of counts. This may be a read error: a much more frequent sequence differs by one nucleotide. This CDR3 is also generated by other DNA sequences in the sample. This chain connects TRDV1 to TRDJ1, with D uncertain. V gave up 2 bases and J gave up 7 bases, with 20 bases separating them. Germline-derived CDR1 and CDR2 are TSWWSYY and QGS. The CDR3 covers 16 residues. CDR3 sequence (DNA): TGTGCTCTTGGGGAATACCCCCTCGGGAGACGTGCTAAACTCATCTTT. It yields the protein CALGEYPLGRRAKLIF.

The chain is built from TRDV3 and TRDJ1; TRDD3 agrees at 10 bases. This CDR3 comprises 16 residues. In germline, CDR1 is TVYSNPD, CDR2 GDNSRS (reference sequence). V dropped 2 bases and J dropped 0; count of bases not matched to a gene: 9. DNA of the CDR3: TGTGCCTTTTTCAACGGCTGGGGGATATACACCGATAAACTCATCTTT. The encoded protein is CAFFNGWGIYTDKLIF.

Note on this clone: TCRdb records a much larger clone's protein for this DNA, with a difference at residue 16 that likely arises from a read error; the protein given is the translation of the DNA. The rearrangement links TRDV2 to TRDJ3; the match to TRDD3 covers 12 bases. Per germline, CDR1 GEAIGNYY and CDR2 EKD. This CDR3 is 18 amino acids long. The CDR3 region is CACGLILGDTWDTRQVFF. As DNA, the CDR3 is TGTGCCTGTGGACTCATACTGGGGGATACCTGGGACACCCGACAGGTGTTTTTC.

This clone was detected only a few times. The J gene is TRDJ1, the V gene TRDV2; 11 nucleotides agree with TRDD3. The ends lost 2 bases at V and 1 base at J; junction bases unmatched: 2. This CDR3 spans 15 amino acids. Germline CDR1 is GEAIGNYY and CDR2 is EKD. CDR3 residues: CACDKWGIRTDKLIF. The DNA of the CDR3 is TGTGCCTGTGACAAATGGGGGATACGCACCGATAAACTCATCTTT.

Of note for this clone: The junction and the germline gene differ at one end; a read error may be behind it. This sample also contains other DNA sequences that code for the same CDR3. J is TRDJ1 and V is TRDV1; 7 nucleotides line up with TRDD2. The length of the CDR3 is 17 residues. The V gene's germline CDR1 is TSWWSYY and CDR2 QGS. CDR3 sequence reads: CALGGKFLRQDTDKLIF. CDR3 DNA: TGTGCTCTTGGGGGGAAATTCCTACGACAAGACACCGATAAGCTCATCTTT.

This clone turned up a few times. The junction and the germline gene differ at one end; a read error may be behind it. This specimen includes other DNA sequences encoding the same CDR3. J is TRDJ3 and V is TRDV2; the match to TRDD3 covers 9 bases. The CDR3 sequence is 21 residues long. Germline V gene lookup returns CDR1 GEAIGNYY and CDR2 EKD. The CDR3 nucleotides are TGTGCCTGTGACCGGAGAAGGGGATACGAGGGCCTTTCCTGGGACACCCGACAGATGTTCTTC. Translated, it gives CACDRRRGYEGLSWDTRQMFF.

Regarding this clone: An end of the junction does not agree with germline; a read error may underlie this. Other DNA sequences in the same sample also yield this CDR3. The chain has TRDV1 and TRDJ1; 10 bases agree with TRDD3. Germline CDR1 reads TSWWSYY; CDR2 reads QGS. The CDR3 has 20 residues. The CDR3 coding sequence is TGTGCTCTTGGAGAACTGCCACGGGGCTGGGGGATAGCCTACACCGATAAACCCATCTTT. Protein: CALGELPRGWGIAYTDKPIF.

This clone was detected only a few times. The rearrangement uses TRDV1 and TRDJ1; TRDD2 is a possible D gene (5 bases). Germline values: CDR1 TSWWSYY, CDR2 QGS. This CDR3 has 15 residues. Trimming stripped 7 bases from V and 4 bases from J, with 19 bases between. In DNA, the CDR3 is TGTGCTCTTGAGGCTCCCTACCGAAAAAACGATAAACTCATCTTT. Translation: CALEAPYRKNDKLIF.

This clone was picked up a small number of times. Additional DNA sequences in this sample encode the identical CDR3. This sequence joins TRAV29/DV5 and TRDJ1, with TRDD3 identical over 8 bases. Germline assignment: CDR1 NSMFDY and CDR2 ISSIKDK. The CDR3 consists of 22 residues. Losses at the gene ends were 0 bases for V and 1 base for J; bases not matched to a gene: 26. The CDR3 DNA follows: TGTGCAGCAAGCGCGAGGCCGCGGTACGGAACTGGGGGGTACTTTATCACCGATAAACTCATCTTT. This encodes CAASARPRYGTGGYFITDKLIF.

In this sample, this clone turned up a few times. The TCRdb record carries a much larger clone's protein, which differs from this DNA's translation at residue 7; a read error is the likely cause, and the protein listed here is the DNA translation. The sample contains more than one DNA sequence encoding this CDR3. The chain employs TRDV2 and TRDJ1; D is possibly TRDD3 (5 bases). V was clipped by 1 base and J by 0 bases, with 11 bases between them. Germline CDR1 and CDR2: GEAIGNYY and EKD. The CDR3 has 15 residues. The CDR3 loop is CACDTGATYTDKLIF. As DNA, the CDR3 is TGTGCCTGTGACACGGGGGCCACGTACACCGATAAACTCATCTTT.